Listed below are T cell receptor beta chains from one sample, sequenced in a study of OX40 agonist ivuxolimab in advanced cancers. Clones were sequenced by immunoSEQ multiplex PCR, and TCRdb holds only the in-frame ones, with some missing. The table has over 100,000 clones, 90% seen once; the top ten hold 0.9% to 1.2%. The source was CD4+ or CD8+ T cells sorted from blood, collected in a trial of the OX40 agonist ivuxolimab. Receptors were obtained from an adult with an advanced solid tumor such as melanoma, head and neck, liver or kidney cancer. The CDR3 runs from the conserved cysteine through the conserved F or W. A D gene is named only where the DNA matches it firmly. Only some rows state a clone size, as once, few, many or a class for expanded clones.

>TRBV5-4|once|TRBJ2-1|TRBD2
CASSLGRLLAGLNEQFF
TGTGCCAGCAGCTTGGGCCGTCTACTAGCGGGATTAAATGAGCAGTTCTTC
>TRBV28|NA|TRBJ2-7|TRBD2
CASSNQTSGTRRTYEQYF
TGTGCCAGCAGTAATCAGACTAGCGGGACCCGACGGACCTACGAGCAGTACTTC
>TRBV6-6|once|TRBJ1-1|NA
CASSYTNRVGSEAFF
TGTGCCAGCAGTTACACGAACAGGGTAGGGTCTGAAGCTTTCTTT
>TRBV11-3|NA|TRBJ1-5|NA
CASSLGGGPQHF
TGTGCCAGCAGCTTAGGGGGGGGGCCCCAGCATTTT
>TRBV7-3|NA|TRBJ2-3|TRBD2
CASSLMAPGLAGGITDTQYF
TGTGCCAGCAGCTTAATGGCCCCGGGACTAGCGGGAGGGATCACAGATACGCAGTATTTT
>TRBV6-5|few|TRBJ1-5|TRBD1
CATLKTGDSNQPQHF
TGTGCCACCCTTAAGACAGGGGATAGCAATCAGCCCCAGCATTTT
>TRBV2|NA|TRBJ2-1|NA
CASSESGVGEQFF
TGTGCCAGCAGTGAGTCGGGGGTTGGTGAGCAGTTCTTC
>TRBV7-9|NA|TRBJ1-4|NA
CASSLNRVFGEKLFF
TGTGCCAGCAGCTTAAATCGGGTCTTTGGGGAAAAACTGTTTTTT
>TRBV7-9|NA|TRBJ1-3|NA
CASSSNKNTIYF
TGTGCCAGCAGTTCCAACAAAAACACCATATATTTT
>TRBV27|NA|TRBJ2-7|TRBD1
CASSSPGQGKYEQYF
TGTGCCAGCAGTTCCCCGGGACAGGGGAAGTACGAGCAGTACTTC
>TRBV2|NA|TRBJ2-1|TRBD2
CASRGGLAGGEQFF
TGTGCCAGCAGGGGGGGACTAGCGGGAGGGGAGCAGTTCTTC
>TRBV7-2|NA|TRBJ2-7|NA
CASSSPTPEQYF
TGTGCCAGCAGCTCACCGACTCCCGAGCAGTACTTC
>TRBV5-1|NA|TRBJ2-1|NA
CASSLSANEQFF
TGCGCCAGCAGCTTGAGCGCAAATGAGCAGTTCTTC
>TRBV7-3|NA|TRBJ2-1|NA
CASSLTVTARGNEQFF
TGTGCCAGCAGCTTAACGGTGACAGCAAGGGGAAATGAGCAGTTCTTC
>TRBV2|NA|TRBJ1-1|NA
CASNYQGQIAEAFF
TGTGCCAGCAATTACCAGGGGCAAATCGCTGAAGCTTTCTTT
>TRBV5-1|NA|TRBJ2-4|NA
CASSLDRTQNIQYF
TGCGCCAGCAGCTTGGACAGGACCCAAAACATTCAGTACTTC
>TRBV19|once|TRBJ2-7|TRBD2
CASSNPGTSSYEQYF
TGTGCCAGTAGTAACCCCGGGACTAGCTCCTACGAGCAGTACTTC
>TRBV6-6|NA|TRBJ1-1|NA
CASSVGTDVPPEAFF
TGTGCCAGCAGCGTCGGGACGGACGTTCCTCCTGAAGCTTTCTTT
>TRBV29-1|once|TRBJ2-5|NA
CSTQKGGETQYF
TGCAGCACCCAGAAGGGGGGAGAGACCCAGTACTTC
>TRBV18|NA|TRBJ1-4|NA
CASSPFTPEANEKLFF
TGTGCCAGCTCACCATTCACCCCAGAGGCTAATGAAAAACTGTTTTTT
>TRBV11-3|NA|TRBJ2-3|TRBD1
CASSPPGGTQYF
TGTGCCAGCAGCCCTCCAGGGGGAACGCAGTATTTT
>TRBV5-1|NA|TRBJ2-1|NA
CASSLGGVRYNEQFF
TGCGCCAGCAGCTTAGGGGGAGTACGCTACAATGAGCAGTTCTTC
>TRBV10-3|few|TRBJ1-5|NA
CAISDLNQPQHF
TGTGCCATCAGTGATCTCAATCAGCCCCAGCATTTT
>TRBV7-6|NA|TRBJ1-1|NA
CASSLGGVMNTEAFF
TGTGCCAGCAGCTTAGGGGGAGTAATGAACACTGAAGCTTTCTTT
>TRBV18|once|TRBJ1-2|NA
CASSTGLYGYTF
TGTGCCAGCTCTACAGGGCTATATGGCTACACCTTC
>TRBV2|NA|TRBJ2-7|TRBD1
CASSEGQGNEQYF
TGTGCCAGCAGTGAAGGACAGGGAAACGAGCAGTACTTC
>TRBV2|NA|TRBJ2-2|TRBD1
CASTRDSGTGELFF
TGTGCCAGCACTAGGGACAGCGGCACCGGGGAGCTGTTTTTT
>TRBV5-1|NA|TRBJ1-2|TRBD1
CASSGSRDRGRKEGYTF
TGCGCCAGCAGCGGATCCCGGGACAGGGGCCGGAAAGAAGGCTACACCTTC
>TRBV10-3|NA|TRBJ2-5|NA
CAISGGGTTQETQYF
TGTGCCATCAGTGGGGGCGGGACGACCCAAGAGACCCAGTACTTC
>TRBV18|once|TRBJ2-3|NA
CASSPPIRGDTQYF
TGTGCCAGCTCACCACCGATCAGGGGAGATACGCAGTATTTT
>TRBV9|once|TRBJ2-2|TRBD1
CASSLGQVPGELFF
TGTGCCAGCAGCTTAGGACAGGTACCCGGGGAGCTGTTTTTT
>TRBV10-3|NA|TRBJ1-5|TRBD1
CAISPGQGHNQPQHF
TGTGCCATCAGTCCGGGACAGGGGCACAATCAGCCCCAGCATTTT
>TRBV7-8|NA|TRBJ2-2|NA
CASSERARADAGELFF
TGTGCCAGCAGCGAAAGGGCCAGGGCTGATGCCGGGGAGCTGTTTTTT
>TRBV6-5|once|TRBJ2-7|NA
CASSYRRGGEQYF
TGTGCCAGCAGTTACAGACGGGGTGGAGAGCAGTACTTC
>TRBV6-5|NA|TRBJ2-5|NA
CASRGAGTQETQYF
TGTGCCAGCAGAGGGGCCGGGACCCAAGAGACCCAGTACTTC
>TRBV27|NA|TRBJ2-7|NA
CASSLLIGDYEQYF
TGTGCCAGCAGTTTATTAATTGGGGACTACGAGCAGTACTTC
>TRBV18|NA|TRBJ1-1|TRBD1
CASSPTGTGGITEAFF
TGTGCCAGCTCGCCAACCGGGACAGGGGGAATAACTGAAGCTTTCTTT
>TRBV28|NA|TRBJ1-5|NA
CASHVRGNQPQHF
TGTGCCAGCCATGTCCGGGGCAATCAGCCCCAGCATTTT
>TRBV28|NA|TRBJ2-2|NA
CASSLRMGAGELFF
TGTGCCAGCAGTTTAAGGATGGGGGCCGGGGAGCTGTTTTTT
>TRBV19|once|TRBJ2-7|TRBD1
CASSTPQGASYEQYF
TGTGCCAGTAGTACCCCCCAGGGGGCGTCCTACGAGCAGTACTTC
>TRBV10-3|few|TRBJ1-2|TRBD1
CAITRDRNYGYTF
TGTGCCATCACCCGGGACAGGAACTATGGCTACACCTTC
>TRBV28|NA|TRBJ2-6|TRBD1
CASTLGQGTSFTF
TGTGCCAGCACCCTGGGACAGGGGACGTCTTTTACTTTC
>TRBV10-3|NA|TRBJ2-7|TRBD1
CAISRPGTELYF
TGTGCCATCAGTCGTCCCGGGACAGAACTGTACTTC
>TRBV6-6|NA|TRBJ1-5|NA
CATRGGGFPNQPQHF
TGTGCCACACGAGGGGGTGGGTTTCCAAATCAGCCCCAGCATTTT
>TRBV7-3|NA|TRBJ1-1|NA
CASSLDRVNTEAFF
TGTGCCAGCAGCTTAGACAGAGTGAACACTGAAGCTTTCTTT
>TRBV6-6|NA|TRBJ1-4|NA
CASSYSRGEKLFF
TGTGCCAGCAGTTACTCGAGGGGTGAAAAACTGTTTTTT
>TRBV18|NA|TRBJ1-2|NA
CASSPYRERDGYTF
TGTGCCAGCTCACCCTACAGGGAAAGGGATGGCTACACCTTC